This T cell receptor (beta chain) was documented in a study of blood T cell repertoires in COVID-19. Across the whole study: T cells, B-cell-depleted T cells, or PBMCs supplied cDNA or gDNA.

Recruits, aged 18 to 89 years, lived in 24 US areas. Grouping used clinical history reported by participants in a survey and questionnaire. Recovered status applied to Cohort 3 donors who had two consecutive negative PCRs. It also applied to those with clearance or with symptom resolution. Germline CDR1 MNHEY, CDR2 SMNVEV (reference sequence). Trimming removed 0 bases at V and 4 bases at J, with 10 bases between. This CDR3 is 14 amino acids long. Generated by immunoSEQ multiplex PCR, the TCRdb table keeps only in-frame clones and is missing some. The table shows about 440,000 clones, with around 91% occurring only once.

The chain recombines TRBV27 with TRBJ2-7; possibly TRBD2 for D (5 bases). The sequencing sample was made of PBMCs or T cells enriched from blood (not recorded which). The origin of this receptor is a man in his late teens or twenties who had recovered from COVID-19. As DNA, the CDR3 is TGTGCCAGCAGTTTATCGAGCGGCGTTTACGAGCAGTACTTC. Protein sequence: CASSLSSGVYEQYF.